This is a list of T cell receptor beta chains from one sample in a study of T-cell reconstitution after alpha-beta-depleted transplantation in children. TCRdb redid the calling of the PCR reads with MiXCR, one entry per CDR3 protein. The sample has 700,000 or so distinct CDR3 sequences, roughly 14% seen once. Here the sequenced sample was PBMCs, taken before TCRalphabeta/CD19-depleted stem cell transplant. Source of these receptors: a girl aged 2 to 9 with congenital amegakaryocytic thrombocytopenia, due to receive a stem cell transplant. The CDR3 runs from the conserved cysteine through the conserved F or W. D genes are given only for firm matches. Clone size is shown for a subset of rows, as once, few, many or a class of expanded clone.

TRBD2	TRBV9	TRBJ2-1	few	CASTVGVAGDEQFF	TGTGCCAGCACCGTCGGGGTAGCGGGAGATGAGCAGTTCTTC
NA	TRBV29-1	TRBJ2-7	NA	CSVGRAYEQYF	TGCAGCGTTGGACGGGCGTACGAGCAGTACTTC
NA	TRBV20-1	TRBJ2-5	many	CSAPVWGYQETQYF	TGCAGTGCCCCCGTATGGGGGTACCAAGAGACCCAGTACTTC
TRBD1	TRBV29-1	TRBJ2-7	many	CSVLGQVNSYEQYF	TGCAGCGTCCTAGGACAGGTGAACTCCTACGAGCAGTACTTC
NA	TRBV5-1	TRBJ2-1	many	CASSLKADSYNEQFF	TGCGCCAGCAGCCTAAAGGCGGATTCCTACAATGAGCAGTTCTTC
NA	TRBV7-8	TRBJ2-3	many	CASSFPGTDTQYF	TGTGCCAGCAGCTTCCCGGGTACAGATACGCAGTATTTT
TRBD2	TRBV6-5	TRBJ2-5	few	CASSWGLAATQYF	TGTGCCAGCAGTTGGGGACTAGCGGCGACCCAGTACTTC
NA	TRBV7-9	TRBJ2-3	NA	CASSFFRTQYF	TGTGCCAGCAGCTTTTTTCGGACGCAGTATTTT
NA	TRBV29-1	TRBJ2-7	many	CSALADDYEQYF	TGCAGCGCCCTGGCGGACGATTACGAGCAGTACTTC
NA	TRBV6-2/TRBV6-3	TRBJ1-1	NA	CASRTDSRAEAFF	TGTGCCAGCAGGACAGACTCTAGGGCTGAAGCTTTCTTT
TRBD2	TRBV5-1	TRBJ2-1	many	CASSPGLAGGPDEQFF	TGCGCCAGCAGCCCTGGACTAGCGGGAGGGCCGGATGAGCAGTTCTTC
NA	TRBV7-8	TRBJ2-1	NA	CASSLTRFGGNEQFF	TGTGCCAGCAGCTTAACGCGTTTTGGGGGCAATGAGCAGTTCTTC
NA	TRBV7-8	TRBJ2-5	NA	CASSYTSEETQYF	TGTGCCAGCAGCTATACCAGCGAAGAGACCCAGTACTTC
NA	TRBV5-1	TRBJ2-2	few	CASSFHKNTGELFF	TGCGCCAGCAGCTTTCACAAAAACACCGGGGAGCTGTTTTTT
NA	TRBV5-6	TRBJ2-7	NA	CASSPREWVGYEQYF	TGTGCCAGCAGCCCCAGGGAGTGGGTTGGTTACGAGCAGTACTTC
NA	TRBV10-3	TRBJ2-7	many	CAISGEGYEQYF	TGTGCCATCAGTGGTGAAGGGTACGAGCAGTACTTC
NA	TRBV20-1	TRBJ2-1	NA	CSARWTILNEQFF	TGCAGTGCTAGGTGGACTATCCTCAATGAGCAGTTCTTC
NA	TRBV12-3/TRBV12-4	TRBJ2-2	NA	CASTLVVPGELFF	TGTGCCAGCACCCTAGTTGTTCCCGGGGAGCTGTTTTTT
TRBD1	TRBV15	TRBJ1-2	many	CATSVHRGRGYGYTF	TGTGCCACCAGCGTCCACAGGGGGCGCGGCTATGGCTACACCTTC
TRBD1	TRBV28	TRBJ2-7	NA	CASARDRGDEQYF	TGTGCCAGCGCCCGGGACAGGGGCGACGAGCAGTACTTC
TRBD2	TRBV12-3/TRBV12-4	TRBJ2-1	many	CASSQRTLAGVEFF	TGTGCCAGCAGTCAGAGGACCCTAGCGGGAGTTGAGTTCTTC
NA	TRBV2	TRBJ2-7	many	CASSEISVGGYEQYF	TGTGCCAGCAGTGAAATATCGGTAGGGGGCTACGAGCAGTACTTC
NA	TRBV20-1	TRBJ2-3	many	CSASPGTPYDTDTQYF	TGCAGTGCTAGTCCAGGGACCCCATACGACACAGATACGCAGTATTTT
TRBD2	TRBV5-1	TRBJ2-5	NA	CASSYLAGMEETQYF	TGCGCCAGCAGCTACCTAGCGGGAATGGAGGAGACCCAGTACTTC
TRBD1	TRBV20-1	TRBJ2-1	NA	CSASLPDRSLNEQFF	TGCAGTGCTAGTCTCCCGGACAGGAGCCTCAATGAGCAGTTCTTC
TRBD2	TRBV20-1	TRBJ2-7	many	CSARLLAGDFYEQYF	TGCAGTGCTAGGTTACTAGCGGGGGATTTCTACGAGCAGTACTTC
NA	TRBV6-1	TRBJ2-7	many	CASSESSLPRISGLAEQYF	TGTGCCAGCAGTGAAAGCTCTCTCCCAAGGATTAGTGGACTGGCCGAGCAGTACTTC
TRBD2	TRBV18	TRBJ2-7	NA	CASSPGLALPDEQYF	TGTGCCAGCTCACCGGGACTAGCGCTTCCCGACGAGCAGTACTTC
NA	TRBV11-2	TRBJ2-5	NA	CASSLVSYVGETQYF	TGTGCCAGCAGCTTAGTATCGTACGTGGGAGAGACCCAGTACTTC
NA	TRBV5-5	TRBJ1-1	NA	CASKALQDEAFF	TGTGCCAGCAAAGCCCTACAGGATGAAGCTTTCTTT
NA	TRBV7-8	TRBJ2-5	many	CASSPNVDRRWETQYF	TGTGCCAGCAGCCCAAATGTAGACAGAAGGTGGGAGACCCAGTACTTC
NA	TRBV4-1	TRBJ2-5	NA	CASSQEGVGETQYF	TGCGCCAGCAGCCAAGAGGGGGTCGGAGAGACCCAGTACTTC
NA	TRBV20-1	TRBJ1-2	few	CSARTAETEYGYTF	TGCAGTGCTAGAACCGCCGAGACGGAGTATGGCTACACCTTC
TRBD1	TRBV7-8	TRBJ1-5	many	CASSIRGTGGNQPQHF	TGTGCCAGCAGCATAAGGGGGACAGGGGGGAATCAGCCCCAGCATTTT
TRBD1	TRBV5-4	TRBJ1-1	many	CASRRTGSGTEAFF	TGTGCCAGCAGGCGGACAGGGTCGGGGACTGAAGCTTTCTTT
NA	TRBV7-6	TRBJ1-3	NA	CASSLRRPFPGNTIYF	TGTGCCAGCAGCCTCAGACGTCCTTTTCCTGGAAACACCATATATTTT
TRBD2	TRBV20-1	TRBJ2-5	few	CSARTGLAGLETQYF	TGCAGTGCTAGAACGGGACTAGCGGGACTGGAGACCCAGTACTTC
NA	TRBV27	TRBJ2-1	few	CASSATSWDYNEQFF	TGTGCCAGCAGTGCGACTAGTTGGGATTACAATGAGCAGTTCTTC
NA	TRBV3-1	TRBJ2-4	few	CASSLTGLAKNIQYF	TGTGCCAGCAGCCTGACGGGTCTAGCCAAAAACATTCAGTACTTC
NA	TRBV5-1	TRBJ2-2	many	CASRDGGTGELFF	TGCGCCAGCAGGGACGGAGGGACCGGGGAGCTGTTTTTT
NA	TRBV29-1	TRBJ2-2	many	CSASLANTGELFF	TGCAGCGCGTCCCTCGCGAACACCGGGGAGCTGTTTTTT
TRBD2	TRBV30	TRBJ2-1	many	CACTTLGLAYNEQFF	TGTGCCTGTACTACACTGGGACTAGCTTACAATGAGCAGTTCTTC
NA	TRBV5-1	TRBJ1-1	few	CASSFFVNTEAFF	TGCGCCAGCAGCTTTTTCGTGAACACTGAAGCTTTCTTT
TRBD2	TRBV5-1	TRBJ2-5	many	CASSILAGVLETQYF	TGCGCCAGCAGTATACTAGCGGGAGTTTTGGAGACCCAGTACTTC
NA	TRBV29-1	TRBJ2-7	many	CSVEQAYEQYF	TGCAGCGTTGAACAGGCCTACGAGCAGTACTTC
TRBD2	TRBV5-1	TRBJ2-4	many	CASSHLAAPGNIQYF	TGCGCCAGCAGCCATCTAGCGGCCCCAGGGAACATTCAGTACTTC
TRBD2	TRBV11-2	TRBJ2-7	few	CASSLGVLSGRGKTYEQYF	TGTGCCAGCAGCTTAGGCGTTCTTAGCGGGAGGGGAAAGACCTACGAGCAGTACTTC
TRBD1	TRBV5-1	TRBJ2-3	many	CASRNNPGQGLQDTQYF	TGCGCCAGCAGAAACAACCCGGGACAGGGTTTGCAAGATACGCAGTATTTT
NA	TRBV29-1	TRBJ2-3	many	CSVGSTDTQYF	TGCAGCGTTGGTAGCACAGATACGCAGTATTTT
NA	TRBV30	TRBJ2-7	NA	CAWGYPGASSYEQYF	TGTGCCTGGGGCTACCCCGGGGCTAGCTCCTACGAGCAGTACTTC
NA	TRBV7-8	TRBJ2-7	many	CASSSPGRNYEQYF	TGTGCCAGCAGCTCCCCGGGACGGAACTACGAGCAGTACTTC
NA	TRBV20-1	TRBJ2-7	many	CSATRVYEQYF	TGCAGTGCAACGCGAGTTTACGAGCAGTACTTC
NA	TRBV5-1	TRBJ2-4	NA	CASSLAVGVKNIQYF	TGCGCCAGCAGCTTGGCCGTAGGAGTGAAGAACATTCAGTACTTC
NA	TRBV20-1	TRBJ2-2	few	CSGRPAPRGELFF	TGCAGTGGTAGACCGGCCCCGAGGGGGGAGCTGTTTTTT
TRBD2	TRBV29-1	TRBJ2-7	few	CSAIGLAAYEQYF	TGCAGCGCCATAGGACTAGCGGCCTACGAGCAGTACTTC
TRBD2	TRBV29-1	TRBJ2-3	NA	CSVGLADTDTQYF	TGCAGCGTAGGACTAGCGGACACAGATACGCAGTATTTT
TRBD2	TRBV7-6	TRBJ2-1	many	CASSLEVAGGIGNEQFF	TGTGCCAGCAGCTTAGAAGTAGCGGGAGGGATAGGGAATGAGCAGTTCTTC
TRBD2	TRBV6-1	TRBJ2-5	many	CASSEGPTSGSYF	TGTGCCAGCAGTGAAGGGCCTACTAGCGGGAGTTACTTC
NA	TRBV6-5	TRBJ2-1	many	CASSYSLGNEQFF	TGTGCCAGCAGTTACTCCCTTGGTAATGAGCAGTTCTTC
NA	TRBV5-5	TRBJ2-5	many	CASSVAPVGAVQETQYF	TGTGCCAGCAGCGTGGCTCCCGTCGGGGCAGTCCAAGAGACCCAGTACTTC